This TCR beta chain derives from a study of T cells in Graves' hyperthyroidism and ophthalmopathy. Study-level findings and limits: Peripheral blood also featured most of the thyroid clonotypes expanded above 0.001.

On this clonotype: The antigen is not known.

This CDR3 region has 15 residues. V was clipped by 0 bases and J by 6 bases; unmatched bases: 6. In germline, CDR1 is KGHSH, CDR2 LQKENI. Investigators excluded patients with uncontrolled infection, other autoimmune disease, pregnancy or lactation. Amplified TCR beta CDR3 regions came from RNA transcripts. In the first-round RT-PCR of the TCR CDR3, the HTBI primer set was used. TCRdb re-analysed the multiplex PCR reads in MiXCR, keeping a single row per CDR3 protein. The sample holds about 340,000 distinct CDR3 sequences, roughly a fifth seen once. J is TRBJ2-7 and V is TRBV18; TRBD1 matches at 9 bases. Sequenced material: blood. This sequence was found in a woman between 50 and 59 years old with Graves' hyperthyroidism. The DNA of the CDR3 is TGTGCCAGCTCACCACCCCGGGACAGGGTAGGCGAGCAGTACTTC. Its protein is CASSPPRDRVGEQYF.